This passage covers 15 T cell receptor beta chains from one sample sequenced in a study of blood T cells in healthy people across ages. Primed by a sample-barcoded 5' primer and a J-beta primer mix, a second PCR proceeded for roughly 6 to 12 cycles. TCRdb reprocessed the 5' RACE reads via MiXCR and lists one record per CDR3 protein. There are around 670,000 distinct CDR3 sequences in the sample; about 28% occur only once, and about a sixth lies in the top ten. The source material was blood. All receptors come from a woman older than 75 in good health.

This clonotype was seen more than once but under ten times. The chain is built from TRBV5-6 and TRBJ1-5, with D possibly matching TRBD1 (5 bases). Germline-derived CDR1 and CDR2 are SGHDT and YYEEEE. The CDR3 runs to 16 residues. Trimming cost V 2 bases and J 3 bases, with 15 bases left between them. The CDR3 reads CASSFWSGSINQPQHF. Here the CDR3 DNA reads TGTGCCAGCAGCTTTTGGTCAGGGAGCATCAATCAGCCCCAGCATTTT. Based on the CDR3 plus reference TRBV5-6 and TRBJ1-5, the full variable domain is DAGVTQSPTHLIKTRGQQVTLRCSPKSGHDTVSWYQQALGQGPQFIFQYYEEEERQRGNFPDRFSGHQFPNYSSELNVNALLLGDSALYLCASSFWSGSINQPQHFGDGTRLSIL.

This chain links TRBV4-1 with TRBJ1-1; D is ambiguous. Germline V gene sequence: CDR1 MGHRA, CDR2 YSYEKL. Deletions cut 1 base from V and 2 bases from J, with 11 bases between. CDR3 size: 15 residues. CDR3 nucleotides: TGCGCCAGCAGCCAAGGGGGAAGTTACAACACTGAAGCTTTCTTT. It yields the protein CASSQGGSYNTEAFF.

Concerning this clonotype: Just one base apart from a much larger clone, this may be a read error. This chain uses TRBV2 with TRBJ1-2; D may be TRBD1 (5 bases). CDR3 length equals 13 residues. The V gene's germline CDR1 is SNHLY and CDR2 FYNNEI. The CDR3 nucleotides are TGTGCCAGCAAATCGGGACCCATATATGGCTACATCTTC. Translated: CASKSGPIYGYIF.

Comments on this clonotype: One end of the junction fails to match germline, which may point to a read error. V usage is TRBV7-2 and J usage is TRBJ2-3; D may be TRBD2 (5 bases). The germline gives CDR1 SGHTA, CDR2 FQGNSA. This CDR3 contains 14 residues. CDR3 coding DNA: TGTGCCTGCAGCTCCTGGACTCTTACAGATACGCAGTATTTT. It encodes CACSSWTLTDTQYF.

This chain connects TRBV5-1 to TRBJ1-1; tentative D call: TRBD1 (5 bases). Between the trimmed V and J ends, which lost 6 bases and 4 bases, there was a span of 16 bases. The V gene's germline CDR1 is SGHRS and CDR2 YFSETQ. The CDR3 loop spans 14 amino acids. Here the CDR3 DNA reads TGCGCCAGCAAGAAGACAGAGGAGGGCACTGAAGCTTTCTTT. Residues: CASKKTEEGTEAFF.

This chain uses TRBV28 with TRBJ1-1; D not certain. The length of the CDR3 is 11 residues. Germline V gene lookup returns CDR1 MDHEN and CDR2 SYDVKM. The V end lost 7 bases, the J end lost 1 base, and 4 bases lay between the germline ends. The CDR3 DNA reads TGTGCCAGCAACACGAACACTGAAGCTTTCTTT. Translating it yields CASNTNTEAFF.

J is TRBJ2-1 and V is TRBV20-1, with D perhaps matching TRBD2 (6 bases). The CDR3 totals 15 residues. V lost 1 base and J lost 8, with 18 bases in between. Germline V gene data show CDR1 as DFQATT and CDR2 as SNEGSKA (reference sequence). The chain's CDR3 is CSARGNSPSDHEQFF. For the CDR3, the DNA is TGCAGTGCTAGAGGCAACTCCCCTAGCGACCATGAGCAGTTCTTC.

As regards this clonotype: With a much larger clone just one base away, this may be a read error. The chain links TRBV6-5 to TRBJ2-7; D possibly corresponds to TRBD2 (5 bases). Germline V CDR1 and CDR2: MNHEY, SVGAGI. The CDR3 is 14 residues long. The CDR3 coding sequence is TGTGCCAGCGGTTACTCGGGAAGCGGCTACGAGCAGTACTTC. Translation: CASGYSGSGYEQYF.

This clonotype showed up many times. The V gene is TRBV4-2, the J gene TRBJ1-5; D perhaps matches TRBD1 (6 bases). This CDR3 contains 14 residues. Looked up from germline, CDR1 is LGHNA and CDR2 is YNFKEQ. V lost 3 bases and J 2 bases, leaving 8 bases between the germline ends. The CDR3 region is CASSHNRGNQPQHF. CDR3 coding DNA: TGTGCCAGCAGCCATAACAGGGGCAATCAGCCCCAGCATTTT.

The genes are TRBV12-3 or TRBV12-4 and TRBJ2-2, with 8 bases aligning to TRBD1. The V and J ends lost 5 bases and 7 bases, in that order; junction bases with no gene match: 6. CDR3 length: 14 residues. In DNA, the CDR3 is TGTGCCAGCAGTCGTCCAGGGGGCGTCGGGGAGCTGTTTTTT. As protein: CASSRPGGVGELFF.

This clonotype showed up just a few times. This may be a read error, as it is one base from a much larger clone. The chain employs TRBV9 and TRBJ2-2, with D tentatively TRBD2 (6 bases). The CDR3 is 16 residues long. CDR1 is SGDLS and CDR2 is YYNGEE in the germline V gene. V lost 1 base to trimming and J lost 0 bases, with 10 bases between them. The CDR3 DNA sequence: TGTGCCAGCAGCGTAATTAGCGGCTCGAACACCGGGGAGCTGTTTTTT. Encoded protein: CASSVISGSNTGELFF.

V is TRBV6-5 and J is TRBJ2-5; tentative D call: TRBD1 (6 bases). Germline CDR1 and CDR2: MNHEY and SVGAGI. Deletions cut 2 bases from V and 3 bases from J, with 7 bases between. CDR3 length: 13 amino acids. CDR3 in DNA: TGTGCCAGCAGTTACGGGGGCGAAGAGACCCAGTACTTC. It codes for CASSYGGEETQYF.

This clonotype was detected ten times or more. The rearrangement uses TRBV7-2 and TRBJ2-2; 12 bases are shared with TRBD2. V was clipped by 2 bases and J by 0 bases; unmatched bases: 1. Germline values: CDR1 SGHTA, CDR2 FQGNSA. The CDR3 extends over 17 amino acids. This chain's CDR3 is CASSLTSGGTNTGELFF. The DNA of the CDR3 is TGTGCCAGCAGCTTAACTAGCGGGGGGACGAACACCGGGGAGCTGTTTTTT. The full variable domain, completed using reference TRBV7-2 and TRBJ2-2, is GAGVSQSPSNKVTEKGKDVELRCDPISGHTALYWYRQSLGQGLEFLIYFQGNSAPDKSGLPSDRFSAERTGGSVSTLTIQRTQQEDSAVYLCASSLTSGGTNTGELFFGEGSRLTVL.

This clonotype has at least ten counts. V gene TRBV10-3 combines with J gene TRBJ2-7; 8 bases are shared with TRBD1. Germline-derived CDR1 and CDR2 are ENHRY and SYGVKD. V was clipped by 6 bases and J by 0 bases; unmatched bases: 1. This CDR3 contains 13 residues. CDR3: CAIRGTGSYEQYF. CDR3 nucleotide sequence: TGTGCCATCAGGGGGACAGGCTCCTACGAGCAGTACTTC.

This clonotype was found many times. This sequence joins TRBV20-1 and TRBJ2-7; 9 positions match TRBD2. CDR1 is DFQATT, CDR2 SNEGSKA, per germline (reference sequence). The CDR3 loop spans 14 amino acids. J was trimmed by 6 bases and V by 5 bases; bases with no gene match: 11. Written as DNA, the CDR3 is TGCAGTGCTGAACAAGCGGGGGGCCGTTTCGAGCAGTACTTC. It codes for CSAEQAGGRFEQYF.